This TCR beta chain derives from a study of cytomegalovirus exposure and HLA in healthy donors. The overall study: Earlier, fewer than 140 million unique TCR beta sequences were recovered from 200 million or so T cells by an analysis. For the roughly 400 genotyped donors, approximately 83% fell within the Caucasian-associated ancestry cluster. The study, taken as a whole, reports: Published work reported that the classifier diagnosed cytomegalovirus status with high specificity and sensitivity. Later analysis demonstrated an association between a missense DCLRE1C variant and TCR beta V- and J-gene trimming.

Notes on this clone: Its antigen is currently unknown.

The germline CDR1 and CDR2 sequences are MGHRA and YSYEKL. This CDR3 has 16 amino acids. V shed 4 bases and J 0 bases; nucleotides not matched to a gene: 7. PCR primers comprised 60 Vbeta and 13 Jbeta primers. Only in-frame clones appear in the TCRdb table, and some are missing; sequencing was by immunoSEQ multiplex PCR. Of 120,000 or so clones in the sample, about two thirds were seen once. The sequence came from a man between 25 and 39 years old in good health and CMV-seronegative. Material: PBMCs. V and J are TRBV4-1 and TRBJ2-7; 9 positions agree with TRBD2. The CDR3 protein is CASSLLAGADSYEQYF. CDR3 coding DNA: TGCGCCAGCAGCCTATTAGCGGGGGCAGACTCCTACGAGCAGTACTTC.